The 32 T cell receptor beta chains below all came from one sample that was sequenced in a study of PD-1 blockade in classical Hodgkin lymphoma. Produced via immunoSEQ multiplex PCR; TCRdb's table is partial and in-frame only. The sample consists of 26,000 or so clones, 72% of them appearing once. Described time point: cycle 4 day 1 (C4D1), after less than seven weeks of nivolumab. Each of the patients experienced relapse following autologous stem cell transplantation, and their brentuximab vedotin exposure differed. The specimen comprised peripheral blood mononuclear cells (PBMCs), sampled before the fourth cycle of nivolumab. The origin of the receptors is a human donor with classical Hodgkin lymphoma.

A single count supports this clone. The genes are TRBV7-9 and TRBJ2-1; D call uncertain. Germline V CDR1 and CDR2: SEHNR, FQNEAQ (reference sequence). The CDR3 totals 15 residues. Between the trimmed V and J ends, which lost 5 bases and 0 bases, there was a span of 11 bases. The CDR3 DNA follows: TGTGCCAGCAGCCAAATCAAAAACTCCTACAATGAGCAGTTCTTC. It codes for CASSQIKNSYNEQFF.

This sequence joins TRBV4-2 and TRBJ2-3; 8 bases agree with TRBD1. Germline values: CDR1 LGHNA, CDR2 YNFKEQ. The CDR3 sequence is 16 residues long. The junction had 12 bases not matched to a gene; V was cut back by 8 bases and J by 2 bases. The CDR3 spells CASSNLRDRYTDTQYF. The CDR3 nucleotides read TGTGCCAGCTCGAACCTCCGGGACAGGTACACAGATACGCAGTATTTT.

This clone has more than one count but fewer than ten. The V and J genes are TRBV5-6 and TRBJ2-3; D not resolved. This CDR3 has 14 residues. Germline CDR1 SGHDT, CDR2 YYEEEE. Between the trimmed V and J ends, which lost 4 bases and 1 base, there was a span of 10 bases. CDR3 region: CASSGAPRTDTQYF. CDR3 sequence (DNA): TGTGCCAGCAGCGGCGCGCCGCGCACAGATACGCAGTATTTT.

This chain connects TRBV30 to TRBJ2-2; D gene unclear. The V gene lost 1 base and the J gene lost 6 bases, with 9 bases spanning the gap. The CDR3 extends over 13 amino acids. Germline CDR1 GTSNPN, CDR2 SVGIG (reference sequence). The CDR3 DNA reads TGTGCCTGGAGTGCTAGGTTCCCCGGGGAGCTGTTTTTT. Its translation is CAWSARFPGELFF.

The chain joins TRBV11-2 to TRBJ2-7, with 8 bases fitting TRBD1. V trimming: 4 bases; J trimming: 5 bases; junction bases outside the gene matches: 13. The germline V gene has CDR1 SGHAT and CDR2 FQNNGV. The CDR3 has 16 amino acids. CDR3: CASSWAPGTGFHEQYF. In DNA form, the CDR3 reads TGTGCCAGCAGCTGGGCTCCCGGGACAGGTTTCCACGAGCAGTACTTC.

The chain employs TRBV19 and TRBJ1-4; D uncertain. Trimming cost V 8 bases and J 5 bases, with 15 bases left between them. This CDR3 comprises 14 residues. The germline gives CDR1 LNHDA, CDR2 SQIVND (reference sequence). The CDR3 region is CASWSRSLNEKLFF. In DNA form, the CDR3 reads TGTGCCAGTTGGTCCAGAAGTCTCAATGAAAAACTGTTTTTT.

The rearrangement joins TRBV6-1 to TRBJ2-7; either TRBD1 or TRBD2 may supply D (6 bases each). The CDR3 has 12 amino acids. With 7 bases removed from V and 11 bases from J, the gap between germline ends came to 18 bases. The V gene's germline CDR1 is MNHNS and CDR2 SASEGT. The CDR3 region has the DNA TGTGCCAGCATCGAAGGGGGGTTGGGGAAGTACTTC. Translating gives CASIEGGLGKYF.

This clone was counted a single time. CDR3: CASSVASGANEQFF. The CDR3 DNA sequence: TGTGCCAGCAGCGTAGCGTCGGGGGCCAATGAGCAGTTCTTC. The J gene is TRBJ2-1, the V gene TRBV9; D is perhaps TRBD1 or TRBD2 (6 bases each). Trimming cost V 0 bases and J 6 bases, with 10 bases left between them. Germline values: CDR1 SGDLS, CDR2 YYNGEE. This CDR3 has 14 amino acids. Filled out from reference TRBV9 and TRBJ2-1, the complete variable domain reads DSGVTQTPKHLITATGQRVTLRCSPRSGDLSVYWYQQSLDQGLQFLIQYYNGEERAKGNILERFSAQQFPDLHSELNLSSLELGDSALYFCASSVASGANEQFFGPGTRLTVL.

This chain links TRBV30 with TRBJ2-5; D possibly corresponds to TRBD2 (7 bases). Germline assignment: CDR1 GTSNPN and CDR2 SVGIG (reference sequence). The CDR3 has 15 amino acids. Trimming took off 5 bases at V and 10 bases at J, with 26 bases between the two ends. CDR3 sequence: CAWSRTWGVGGDQYF. As DNA, the CDR3 is TGTGCCTGGTCCAGAACATGGGGGGTAGGGGGGGACCAGTACTTC.

CDR3 region: CASSLNRVFAYEQYF. Here the CDR3 DNA reads TGTGCCAGCAGCCTAAACAGGGTCTTCGCCTACGAGCAGTACTTC. The V gene is TRBV2, the J gene TRBJ2-7; D is possibly TRBD1 (6 bases). This CDR3 region has 15 residues. CDR1 and CDR2 from the germline V gene are SNHLY and FYNNEI. V gave up 6 bases and J gave up 2 bases, with 17 bases separating them. The full variable domain, completed using reference TRBV2 and TRBJ2-7, is EPEVTQTPSHQVTQMGQEVILRCVPISNHLYFYWYRQILGQKVEFLVSFYNNEISEKSEIFDDQFSVERPDGSNFTLKIRSTKLEDSAMYFCASSLNRVFAYEQYFGPGTRLTVT.

The chain has TRBV7-2 and TRBJ1-2; D is unclear. Trimming shortened V by 2 bases and J by 3 bases, and 13 bases separated the two germline ends. The CDR3 contains 15 residues. CDR1 and CDR2 (germline): SGHTA, FQGNSA. The CDR3: CASSLTVGGDYGYTF. CDR3 in DNA: TGTGCCAGCAGCTTAACAGTTGGTGGAGACTATGGCTACACCTTC.

This clone has only a few counts. This chain links TRBV9 with TRBJ1-3; TRBD1 matches at 7 bases. CDR3 size: 14 residues. V was pared by 5 bases and J by 2 bases, with 4 bases of the junction left unmatched. Germline lookup yields CDR1 SGDLS and CDR2 YYNGEE. The CDR3 reads CASSPGTAGNTIYF. The CDR3, as DNA: TGTGCCAGCAGTCCTGGGACAGCTGGAAACACCATATATTTT.

The chain combines TRBV12-5 with TRBJ1-1; D call uncertain. The germline gives CDR1 LGHNT, CDR2 FRNRAP. Trimming pared 6 bases from V and 3 bases from J, leaving 11 bases between. This CDR3 contains 13 residues. CDR3 sequence: CASGSARYTEAFF. CDR3 DNA sequence: TGTGCTAGTGGCTCGGCTAGGTACACTGAAGCTTTCTTT.

The chain is built from TRBV18 and TRBJ1-1; D is perhaps TRBD1 (5 bases). This CDR3 is 16 amino acids long. Trimming cost V 4 bases and J 3 bases, with 18 bases left between them. Germline lookup yields CDR1 KGHSH and CDR2 LQKENI. As DNA, the CDR3 is TGTGCCAGCTCACTCATAGGGGCAGGGTCGGACACTGAAGCTTTCTTT. This gives the protein CASSLIGAGSDTEAFF.

As for this clone: Other DNA sequences in the same sample also yield this CDR3. The gene calls are TRBV27 and TRBJ2-2; D possibly uses TRBD1 or TRBD2 (5 bases each). The V and J ends lost 3 bases and 1 base respectively, with 9 bases between them. This CDR3 is built from 15 residues. The germline CDR1 and CDR2 sequences are MNHEY and SMNVEV (reference sequence). The DNA of the CDR3 is TGTGCCAGCAGTTTCGGGACGGTGAACACCGGGGAGCTGTTTTTT. The encoded protein is CASSFGTVNTGELFF.

This clone was recorded a few times. The rearrangement joins TRBV5-1 to TRBJ1-1, with D possibly being TRBD1 (6 bases). Between the trimmed V and J ends, which lost 4 bases and 0 bases, there was a span of 13 bases. This CDR3 contains 15 residues. Germline V gene data show CDR1 as SGHRS and CDR2 as YFSETQ. The CDR3: CASSPTGNMNTEAFF. CDR3 sequence (DNA): TGCGCCAGCAGCCCCACAGGGAACATGAACACTGAAGCTTTCTTT.

This clone was observed a handful of times. J is TRBJ2-1 and V is TRBV10-2; TRBD1 agrees at 9 bases. Germline V CDR1 and CDR2: WSHSY, SAAADI. The trim removed 4 bases at V and 0 bases at J, leaving 10 bases unmatched. This CDR3 is built from 18 residues. CDR3 nucleotides: TGCGCCAGCAGTGGCCCGGGACAGGGTGAGATCTCCTACAATGAGCAGTTCTTC. This codes for CASSGPGQGEISYNEQFF.

The V and J genes are TRBV5-1 and TRBJ2-1, with TRBD2 matching over 8 bases. V lost 4 bases to trimming and J lost 6 bases; unmatched junction nucleotides: 6. The CDR3 consists of 14 residues. The germline CDR1 and CDR2 sequences are SGHRS and YFSETQ. In nucleotides, the CDR3 is TGCGCCAGCAGCGGTCCCGGGACTAGCAATGAGCAGTTCTTC. Translation gives CASSGPGTSNEQFF.

V is TRBV7-2 and J is TRBJ1-4; no firm D call. Germline V CDR1 and CDR2: SGHTA, FQGNSA. The length of the CDR3 is 16 residues. V lost 1 base, J lost 0 bases, and 9 bases lay in between. CDR3 region: CASSLVAGATNEKLFF. The CDR3 DNA follows: TGTGCCAGCAGCTTAGTGGCAGGCGCAACTAATGAAAAACTGTTTTTT.

This clone was detected once. The chain recombines TRBV5-1 with TRBJ2-5; D perhaps matches TRBD2 (7 bases). V was trimmed by 4 bases and J by 2 bases, leaving 9 bases between them. This CDR3 has 13 amino acids. Germline assignment: CDR1 SGHRS and CDR2 YFSETQ. CDR3 sequence (DNA): TGCGCCAGCAGCGCGGGGGCTCAAGAGACCCAGTACTTC. Its protein is CASSAGAQETQYF.

This chain connects TRBV7-2 to TRBJ1-2; D gene uncertain. The germline V and J ends were trimmed by 4 bases and 4 bases, with 16 bases remaining between them. CDR3 length equals 15 residues. From germline, CDR1 is SGHTA and CDR2 FQGNSA. CDR3 amino acids: CASSSQMLTGYGYTF. The CDR3, as DNA: TGTGCCAGCAGCTCCCAGATGCTGACGGGCTATGGCTACACCTTC.

The J gene is TRBJ2-7, the V gene TRBV28; TRBD1 might be the D (6 bases). The CDR3 is made up of 13 amino acids. V was pared by 6 bases and J by 3 bases, with 12 bases between. Looked up from germline, CDR1 is MDHEN and CDR2 is SYDVKM. CDR3 amino acids: CASRRQEDYEQYF. The DNA for the CDR3 is TGTGCCAGCAGACGACAGGAGGACTACGAGCAGTACTTC.

This rearrangement joins TRBV10-3 to TRBJ2-1; 10 nucleotides match TRBD1. The CDR3 loop spans 15 amino acids. CDR1 and CDR2 (germline): ENHRY, SYGVKD. V lost 2 bases and J lost 6; bases outside the gene matches: 4. The CDR3 DNA is TGTGCCATCAGTGAGGGGGACAGGGGTGGCAATGAGCAGTTCTTC. It yields the protein CAISEGDRGGNEQFF.

The rearrangement uses TRBV5-6 and TRBJ1-1, with D perhaps TRBD1 (6 bases). CDR1 SGHDT and CDR2 YYEEEE come from the germline V gene. The V and J ends lost 3 bases and 5 bases respectively, with 11 bases between them. CDR3 size: 13 residues. CDR3 loop: CASSWGRGTEAFF. For the CDR3, the DNA is TGTGCCAGCAGCTGGGGGAGGGGGACTGAAGCTTTCTTT.

The chain couples TRBV7-9 to TRBJ1-6; D may be TRBD1 (6 bases). This CDR3 contains 15 residues. Germline CDR1 SEHNR, CDR2 FQNEAQ (reference sequence). V lost 8 bases, J lost 10 bases, and 21 bases lay in between. CDR3 residues: CASGSLGQGQSPLHF. The CDR3 DNA sequence: TGTGCCAGCGGGAGCCTTGGGCAGGGGCAATCACCCCTCCACTTT.

This chain links TRBV6-6 with TRBJ2-3, with 7 nucleotides matching TRBD1. CDR1 and CDR2 (germline): MNHNY, SVGAGI (reference sequence). Germline trimming cut 6 bases from V and 4 bases from J; bases unmatched to any gene: 10. This CDR3 region has 15 residues. CDR3 residues: CASSRQGLLADTQYF. The CDR3 DNA is TGTGCCAGCAGCCGACAGGGCCTCCTCGCAGATACGCAGTATTTT.

The chain is built from TRBV19 and TRBJ2-4; 8 nucleotides agree with TRBD2. The V gene's germline CDR1 is LNHDA and CDR2 SQIVND (reference sequence). Losses at the gene ends were 2 bases for V and 5 bases for J; bases not matched to a gene: 2. This CDR3 contains 14 residues. CDR3 in amino acids: CASSISAGENIQYF. Here the CDR3 DNA reads TGTGCCAGTAGTATATCAGCGGGGGAAAACATTCAGTACTTC.

The chain combines TRBV30 with TRBJ1-1, with D unclear. Per the germline V gene, CDR1 is GTSNPN and CDR2 is SVGIG (reference sequence). Trimming took 5 bases from V and 1 from J, leaving 11 bases between them. The length of the CDR3 is 13 residues. CDR3 DNA: TGTGCCTGGGATTCAGTAGCGAACACTGAAGCTTTCTTT. Its translation: CAWDSVANTEAFF.

V gene TRBV4-3 combines with J gene TRBJ1-4; the D gene is possibly TRBD1 (5 bases). Germline lookup yields CDR1 LGHNA and CDR2 YSLEER. V lost 6 bases, J lost 8 bases, and 13 bases lay in between. The CDR3 length is 13 residues. The CDR3 is CASSHTDSEKLFF. CDR3 DNA sequence: TGCGCCAGCAGTCATACCGACAGCGAAAAACTGTTTTTT.

This chain's CDR3 is CSVNGQGLEGYTF. The CDR3 DNA reads TGCAGCGTTAACGGACAGGGGCTGGAAGGCTACACCTTC. The chain is built from TRBV29-1 and TRBJ1-2; 9 bases are shared with TRBD1. The junction had 9 bases not matched to a gene; V was cut back by 5 bases and J by 8 bases. CDR3 length equals 13 residues. Germline CDR1 SQVTM, CDR2 ANQGSEA.

V and J are TRBV10-3 and TRBJ2-2, with TRBD2 matching 8 bases. The CDR3 has 16 residues. The germline CDR1 and CDR2 sequences are ENHRY and SYGVKD. With V trimmed by 6 bases and J by 1 base, 7 bases remained unmatched. The DNA for the CDR3 is TGTGCCATCAGCCCAAGCGGGGGCATGAACACCGGGGAGCTGTTTTTT. Encoded protein: CAISPSGGMNTGELFF.

The chain joins TRBV28 to TRBJ1-6; D possibly corresponds to TRBD1 (5 bases). The CDR3 length is 12 residues. V lost 4 bases to trimming and J lost 7 bases, with 5 bases between them. In germline, CDR1 is MDHEN, CDR2 SYDVKM. CDR3 protein: CASSWGNSPLHF. Here the CDR3 DNA reads TGTGCCAGCAGTTGGGGGAATTCACCCCTCCACTTT.